This entry concerns a single TCR beta chain. Antigen: not known. PCR primers comprised 60 Vbeta and 13 Jbeta primers. Original processing methods: A later analysis counted about 80 million unique TCR beta chains, 10 million to 12 million shared. Sequencing used immunoSEQ multiplex PCR; TCRdb keeps in-frame clones, though not all of them. The V and J calls and clone size come from that table; D and trimming were worked out from the DNA. The table lists about 140,000 clones, over 60% of them singletons. The data derive from a study of cytomegalovirus exposure and HLA in healthy donors. CDR1 MNHNY and CDR2 SVGAGI come from the germline V gene (reference sequence). With 5 bases clipped from V and 4 bases from J, the junction kept 6 bases outside the gene matches. This CDR3 has 15 residues. General observations from the study: TRBV6-2, TRBV6-3 and other indistinguishable V segments were excluded. When the data were analyzed later, several of the most significant clusters appeared to be linked to common viral pathogens.

The sample taken for sequencing was PBMCs. The source of this sequence is a woman in her sixties or seventies in good health and CMV-seronegative. J is TRBJ1-4 and V is TRBV6-6, with 8 bases that match TRBD1. CDR3 in DNA: TGTGCCAGCAGTAAAGGACAGGGAAATAATGAAAAACTGTTTTTT. As protein: CASSKGQGNNEKLFF.